Listed here are 25 T cell receptor beta chains from one sample, sequenced in a study of tumor-infiltrating lymphocytes in primary liver carcinoma. Reverse transcription of 500 to 650 ng total RNA with a constant-region primer produced TCR beta cDNA. Researchers made the TCR beta libraries by running three nested multiplex PCR rounds with slightly modified ARM-PCR. Rounds one and two of PCR, each of around 9 cycles, were primed with TRBV1-TRBV30 forward primers and a C-beta reverse primer. TCRdb itself ran the multiplex PCR reads through MiXCR, one entry per CDR3 protein. The table lists 310,000 or so distinct CDR3 sequences, 65% of them singletons. Germline DNA was also extracted, and blood RNA was taken from unsorted whole blood. The sequenced sample consisted of peripheral blood. The receptors were gathered from a man aged 35-49 years with primary liver carcinoma and hepatitis B virus infection.

Worth noting for this clonotype: A read error is possible here, since a much larger clone lies one base away. This likely comes from a read error, as the CDR3 has no conserved phenylalanine or tryptophan at its end. The chain joins TRBV10-3 to TRBJ2-5; D is tentatively TRBD1 or TRBD2 (5 bases each). V was trimmed by 4 bases and J by 5 bases, leaving 14 bases between them. CDR3 size: 14 residues. Germline values: CDR1 ENHRY, CDR2 SYGVKD. This CDR3 is CAISAYGAAETQYS. As DNA, the CDR3 is TGTGCCATCAGTGCCTACGGGGCGGCCGAGACCCAGTACTCC.

The V gene is TRBV11-2, the J gene TRBJ2-5; D unresolved. Germline V gene sequence: CDR1 SGHAT, CDR2 FQNNGV. The CDR3 contains 12 residues. Trimming shortened V by 10 bases and J by 2 bases, and 11 bases separated the two germline ends. DNA of the CDR3: TGTGCCAACAGTCCCGGACAAGAGACCCAGTACTTC. Translated, it gives CANSPGQETQYF.

This clonotype was observed many times. This rearrangement joins TRBV11-2 to TRBJ2-1; D perhaps matches TRBD1 (5 bases). V shed 1 base and J shed 3 bases, with 10 bases lying between them. CDR3 length: 15 residues. CDR1 is SGHAT, CDR2 FQNNGV, per germline. CDR3 coding DNA: TGTGCCAGCAGCTTAGTAGGGGTTTACTACAATGAGCAGTTCTTC. This codes for CASSLVGVYYNEQFF.

As to this clonotype: Mismatch with germline at one junction end may stem from a read error. This sequence joins TRBV11-2 and TRBJ2-5; TRBD1 matches 7 bases. The CDR3 consists of 15 residues. In germline, CDR1 is SGHAT, CDR2 FQNNGV. The CDR3 DNA sequence: TGTGCTAGCAGCTCTCGGGACAGACTCGGAGGGACCCAGTACTTC. As protein: CASSSRDRLGGTQYF.

Points on this clonotype: At one of its ends the junction is not consistent with the germline gene, which may arise from a read error. The rearrangement joins TRBV5-5 to TRBJ2-3; weak D call: TRBD2 (5 bases). The CDR3 loop spans 16 amino acids. From germline, CDR1 is SGHKS and CDR2 YYEKEE (reference sequence). The CDR3 DNA is TGTGCCAGCAGCTTCCTTACAACACCTAGCACAGTTACGAAGTATTTT. Its protein is CASSFLTTPSTVTKYF.

Ten or more counts support this clonotype. This chain uses TRBV12-3 or TRBV12-4 with TRBJ2-1; 8 nucleotides agree with TRBD2. With V trimmed by 8 bases and J by 0 bases, 3 bases remained unmatched. The CDR3 has 14 residues. The CDR3 loop reads CASRLANSYNEQFF. CDR3 nucleotide sequence: TGTGCCAGCCGACTAGCGAACTCCTACAATGAGCAGTTCTTC.

Remarks on this clonotype: Compared with germline, one end of the junction differs, possibly owing to a read error. This chain links TRBV6-5 with TRBJ2-7, with TRBD2 identical over 9 bases. CDR3 length equals 15 residues. Germline V gene lookup returns CDR1 MNHEY and CDR2 SVGAGI. Written as DNA, the CDR3 is TGTGCCTGCAGTTACTCTGCGGGAGGGAACTACGAGCAGTACTTC. Amino acid sequence: CACSYSAGGNYEQYF.

About this clonotype: A much larger clone differs from this one at a single base, so this may be a read error. The chain has TRBV6-2 or TRBV6-3 and TRBJ2-5; 7 positions agree with TRBD1. Germline lookup yields CDR1 MNHEY and CDR2 SVGEGT. The CDR3 totals 17 residues. The CDR3 DNA reads TGTGCCAGCAATTACGTACAGGGGCGGATCGCACAAGAGACCCAGTACTTC. It codes for CASNYVQGRIAQETQYF.

This chain links TRBV7-9 with TRBJ2-1; 9 nucleotides match TRBD2. The V and J ends lost 2 bases and 9 bases, in that order; junction bases with no gene match: 5. Germline CDR1 and CDR2: SEHNR and FQNEAQ (reference sequence). This CDR3 has 14 amino acids. The CDR3 reads CASSLLTSGREQFF. The CDR3 region has the DNA TGTGCCAGCAGCTTATTAACTAGCGGGCGTGAGCAGTTCTTC.

CDR3 in amino acids: CASSLRSTGPEQFF. CDR3 sequence (DNA): TGTGCCAGCAGCTTGCGGTCAACGGGTCCTGAGCAGTTCTTC. The chain uses TRBV5-5 and TRBJ2-1; D ambiguous. Trimming cost V 1 base and J 9 bases, with 14 bases left between them. Germline loops: CDR1 SGHKS, CDR2 YYEKEE (reference sequence). CDR3 length equals 14 residues. Supplemented by reference TRBV5-5 and TRBJ2-1, the full variable domain reads DAGVTQSPTHLIKTRGQQVTLRCSPISGHKSVSWYQQVLGQGPQFIFQYYEKEERGRGNFPDRFSARQFPNYSSELNVNALLLGDSALYLCASSLRSTGPEQFFGPGTRLTVL.

The rearrangement joins TRBV5-6 to TRBJ1-5; 9 nucleotides align to TRBD1. CDR3 length: 15 residues. V lost 4 bases to trimming and J lost 9 bases; unmatched junction nucleotides: 11. CDR1 SGHDT and CDR2 YYEEEE come from the germline V gene. The CDR3 DNA reads as TGTGCCAGCAGCCAAGACAGGGGGGGCGATCTGCCCCAGCATTTT. The encoded protein is CASSQDRGGDLPQHF.

In regard to this clonotype: Sequence at one end of the junction differs from germline and may be a read error. The rearrangement links TRBV11-2 to TRBJ1-3; D not resolved. From germline, CDR1 is SGHAT and CDR2 FQNNGV. The CDR3 sequence is 14 residues long. The CDR3 DNA is TGTACCAGCAGCTTAGACCACTCTGGAAACACCATATATTTT. It yields the protein CTSSLDHSGNTIYF.

With regard to this clonotype: A much more abundant neighbour one base away suggests this may be a read error. The chain uses TRBV5-1 and TRBJ2-2; 12 nucleotides match TRBD2. The CDR3 totals 17 residues. Germline V CDR1 and CDR2: SGHRS, YFSETQ. The V segment lost 0 bases and the J segment 3 bases; nucleotides outside the gene matches: 3. The CDR3 is CASSLELAGGHTGELFF. CDR3 sequence (DNA): TGCGCCAGCAGCTTGGAACTAGCGGGAGGCCACACCGGGGAGCTGTTTTTT.

Concerning this clonotype itself: Since the CDR3 does not end with the conserved phenylalanine or tryptophan, this likely comes from a read error. The J gene is TRBJ2-6, the V gene TRBV11-2; D perhaps matches TRBD2 (5 bases). Per germline, CDR1 SGHAT and CDR2 FQNNGV. Trimming removed 6 bases at V and 5 bases at J, with 14 bases between. CDR3 size: 15 residues. The CDR3 is CASSFSGSWANVLTI. The CDR3 DNA reads TGTGCCAGCAGTTTCAGTGGGAGCTGGGCCAACGTCCTGACTATC.

This clonotype was observed many times. This sequence joins TRBV10-3 and TRBJ1-2; tentatively, D is TRBD1 (6 bases). V shed 5 bases and J shed 4 bases, with 11 bases lying between them. CDR3 length: 13 residues. Germline V gene sequence: CDR1 ENHRY, CDR2 SYGVKD. This chain's CDR3 is CAISPPDSYGYTF. The CDR3 DNA is TGTGCCATCAGTCCCCCGGACAGCTATGGCTACACCTTC.

Points on this clonotype: This could be a read error, since a much larger clone is one nucleotide away. The chain combines TRBV10-3 with TRBJ2-3, with 8 bases that match TRBD2. Per germline, CDR1 ENHRY and CDR2 SYGVKD. The CDR3 length is 14 residues. V dropped 3 bases and J dropped 6; count of bases not matched to a gene: 5. The CDR3 nucleotides read TGTGCCATCAGTGACGCGGGAGGTGTGGATACGCAGTATTTT. It encodes CAISDAGGVDTQYF.

For this clonotype: The conserved final phenylalanine or tryptophan is absent from the CDR3, which likely points to a read error. V is TRBV10-3 and J is TRBJ2-3; D may correspond to TRBD1 or TRBD2 (5 bases each). There are 14 residues in the CDR3. V lost 9 bases, J lost 2 bases, and 15 bases lay in between. Germline V CDR1 and CDR2: ENHRY, SYGVKD. The CDR3 DNA sequence: TGTGCCATTAGTAGGGACGAAGTCACAGATACGCAGTATTAT. Translating it yields CAISRDEVTDTQYY.

Points on this clonotype: The junction differs from germline at one of its ends, possibly a read error. V usage is TRBV11-1 and J usage is TRBJ2-5; tentative D call: TRBD2 (6 bases). Germline loops: CDR1 SGHAT, CDR2 FQDESV (reference sequence). The CDR3 runs 14 residues. The CDR3 here is CASSFGTGGKTHYF. The DNA for the CDR3 is TGTGCCAGCAGCTTCGGGACTGGGGGGAAGACCCACTACTTC. The full variable domain, with the rest looked up from reference TRBV11-1 and TRBJ2-5, is EAEVAQSPRYKITEKSQAVAFWCDPISGHATLYWYRQILGQGPELLVQFQDESVVDDSQLPKDRFSAERLKGVDSTLKIQPAELGDSAMYLCASSFGTGGKTHYFGPGTRLLVL.

This clonotype was observed a single time. The CDR3 carries no conserved terminal phenylalanine or tryptophan, so it likely arises from a read error. The chain employs TRBV6-6 and TRBJ1-3; D is possibly TRBD1 (6 bases). The CDR3 extends over 18 amino acids. The V end was cut by 0 bases, the J end by 0 bases, with 15 bases between. Germline loops: CDR1 MNHNY, CDR2 SVGAGI (reference sequence). The CDR3 sequence: CASSYSLRTATSGNTIYY. The DNA of the CDR3 is TGTGCCAGCAGTTACTCGTTGAGGACAGCTACCTCTGGAAACACCATATATTAT.

The genes are TRBV9 and TRBJ2-7, with D unresolved. V lost 0 bases and J 3 bases, leaving 10 bases between the germline ends. Germline CDR1 is SGDLS and CDR2 is YYNGEE. The CDR3 is 14 amino acids. CDR3 sequence: CASSVDSGVYEQYF. The CDR3 DNA reads as TGTGCCAGCAGCGTAGATTCCGGCGTCTACGAGCAGTACTTC.

The chain is built from TRBV29-1 and TRBJ1-2; D is unresolved. CDR3 length: 13 amino acids. V was shortened by 6 bases and J by 5 bases, with 16 bases between the two germline ends. CDR1 is SQVTM, CDR2 ANQGSEA, per germline. CDR3 residues: CSVTPGDVYGYTF. The CDR3 bases are TGCAGCGTGACGCCCGGGGATGTTTATGGCTACACCTTC. Drawing the rest from reference TRBV29-1 and TRBJ1-2, the complete variable domain is SAVISQKPSRDICQRGTSLTIQCQVDSQVTMMFWYRQQPGQSLTLIATANQGSEATYESGFVIDKFPISRPNLTFSTLTVSNMSPEDSSIYLCSVTPGDVYGYTFGSGTRLTVV.

Comment on this clonotype: A much larger clonotype is one base distant, so this may be a read error. The chain carries TRBV6-6 and TRBJ2-5; 7 nucleotides agree with TRBD1. CDR1 and CDR2 (germline): MNHNY, SVGAGI (reference sequence). This CDR3 region has 15 residues. The chain's CDR3 is CASTLSQGRQETHYF. CDR3 DNA sequence: TGTGCCAGCACCCTTTCACAGGGGCGTCAAGAGACCCATTACTTC.

V gene TRBV6-1 combines with J gene TRBJ2-5; perhaps TRBD2 as D (7 bases). Germline V gene data show CDR1 as MNHNS and CDR2 as SASEGT. Trimming took 10 bases from V and 2 from J, leaving 14 bases between them. This CDR3 has 13 amino acids. The DNA for the CDR3 is TGTGCCATCACTAGGGGGGGGCAAGAGACCCAGTACTTC. Encoded protein: CAITRGGQETQYF.

This clonotype was seen at least ten times. V is TRBV4-1 and J is TRBJ1-6; tentative D call: TRBD1 (5 bases). Germline V gene lookup returns CDR1 MGHRA and CDR2 YSYEKL. The CDR3 totals 19 residues. Trimming pared 0 bases from V and 0 bases from J, leaving 15 bases between. CDR3 bases: TGCGCCAGCAGCCAAGATTTCCAGGGTCGGAGCTCCTATAATTCACCCCTCCACTTT. This sequence encodes CASSQDFQGRSSYNSPLHF.

Turning to this clonotype: Given a much more abundant clone one base away, this may be a read error. Since the CDR3 does not end with the conserved phenylalanine or tryptophan, this likely comes from a read error. The chain joins TRBV6-2 or TRBV6-3 to TRBJ2-3, with D unresolved. Germline V gene data show CDR1 as MNHEY and CDR2 as SVGEGT. V gave up 6 bases and J gave up 5 bases, with 9 bases separating them. This CDR3 comprises 12 residues. CDR3 protein: CASSYRRDTQYS. As DNA, the CDR3 is TGTGCCAGCAGCTACCGAAGAGATACGCAGTATTCT.